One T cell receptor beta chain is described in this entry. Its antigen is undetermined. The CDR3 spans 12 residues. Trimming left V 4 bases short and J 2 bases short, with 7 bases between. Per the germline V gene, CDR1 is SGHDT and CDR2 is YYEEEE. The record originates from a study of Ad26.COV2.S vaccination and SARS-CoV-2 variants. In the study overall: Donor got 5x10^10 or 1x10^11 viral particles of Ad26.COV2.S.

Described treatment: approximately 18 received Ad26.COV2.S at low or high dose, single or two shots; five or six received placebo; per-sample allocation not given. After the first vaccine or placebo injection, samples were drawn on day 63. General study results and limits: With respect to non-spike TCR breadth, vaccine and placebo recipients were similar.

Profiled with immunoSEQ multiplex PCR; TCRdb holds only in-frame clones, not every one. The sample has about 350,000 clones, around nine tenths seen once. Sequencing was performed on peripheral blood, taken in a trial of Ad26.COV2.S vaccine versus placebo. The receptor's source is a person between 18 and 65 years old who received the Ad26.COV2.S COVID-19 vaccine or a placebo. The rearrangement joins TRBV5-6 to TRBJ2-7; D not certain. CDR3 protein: CASSGEAYEQYF. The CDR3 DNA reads TGTGCCAGCAGCGGTGAGGCCTACGAGCAGTACTTC.